This T cell receptor (beta chain) was retrieved from a study of PD-1 and CTLA-4 blockade in melanoma. Data came from immunoSEQ multiplex PCR; TCRdb stores just in-frame clones and leaves some out. Of about 32,000 clones listed, 88% were seen once; the top ten hold roughly 6.8%. The CDR3 is made up of 13 amino acids. The V end was cut by 0 bases, the J end by 4 bases, with 6 bases between. Germline lookup yields CDR1 SGHDN and CDR2 FVKESK. The chain carries TRBV14 and TRBJ1-2; D is undetermined. Sequences were derived from CD8+ T cells from peripheral blood, sampled from a patient given anti-PD-1 treatment. The source of this sequence is a human donor with melanoma. The CDR3 loop is CASSQEGGYGYTF. In DNA form, the CDR3 reads TGTGCCAGCAGCCAAGAGGGAGGCTATGGCTACACCTTC.